Listed below are T cell receptor beta chains from one sample, sequenced in a study of identical twins. TCRdb re-derived calls from the 5' RACE reads in MiXCR, one entry per CDR3 protein. The sample contains under 800,000 distinct CDR3 sequences, 21% of which appear only once. The data were also submitted as part of a second study, on T cells expressing NK-cell markers.

The sample taken for sequencing was PBMCs. These receptors all come from a woman aged 18 to 35 in good health. Both conserved end residues are part of each CDR3. The D gene is left open where the match is weak.

V gene,D gene,J gene,CDR3 protein
TRBV5-1,.,TRBJ1-3,CASSLAASGNTIYF
TRBV7-2,TRBD1,TRBJ1-1,CASSWDDRVAFF
TRBV20-1,.,TRBJ2-7,CSASSREISYEQYF
TRBV4-1,.,TRBJ2-1,CASSQGAREGNEQFF
TRBV12-3/TRBV12-4,TRBD1,TRBJ1-2,CASSFRGYNYGYTF
TRBV7-2,.,TRBJ2-7,CASSFHGWYEQYF
TRBV10-3,TRBD1,TRBJ1-2,CAIRKTGIGYGYTF
TRBV7-3,TRBD2,TRBJ2-1,CASSPGGSGVYNEQFF
TRBV2,.,TRBJ2-3,CASSEAGYTDTQYF
TRBV10-3,.,TRBJ2-7,CATRLSRHEQYF
TRBV7-3,TRBD1,TRBJ1-6,CASSIQGAYSPLHF
TRBV29-1,.,TRBJ2-1,CSVIRATGEQFF
TRBV5-1,.,TRBJ2-1,CASSLGGYNEQFF
TRBV10-3,TRBD2,TRBJ2-3,CAIRAGSTDTQYF
TRBV12-3/TRBV12-4,.,TRBJ2-1,CASRNNEQFF
TRBV25-1,TRBD1,TRBJ2-1,CASSARDRGLNEQFF
TRBV12-3/TRBV12-4,TRBD2,TRBJ2-7,CASRPGLGYEQYF
TRBV5-1,TRBD2,TRBJ2-7,CASSSTSGGYQQYF
TRBV5-6,.,TRBJ2-3,CASSFRRDSQYF
TRBV7-2,.,TRBJ2-7,CASSLEGTGGVQYF
TRBV4-2,TRBD2,TRBJ2-1,CASSPDLRGGFVNEQFF
TRBV4-2,TRBD2,TRBJ2-1,CASSRTPGLAARRYNEQFF
TRBV6-1,.,TRBJ1-2,CASSEEVLDYGYTF
TRBV20-1,.,TRBJ2-1,CSAHGGTAYNEQFF
TRBV6-2/TRBV6-3,TRBD2,TRBJ2-1,CASRQLAGVSEQFF
TRBV12-3/TRBV12-4,TRBD1,TRBJ1-2,CASSPDRGRGYTF
TRBV10-3,.,TRBJ1-2,CAIGKPDSLYGYTF
TRBV6-1,TRBD2,TRBJ2-1,CATQLAGSYNEQFF
TRBV12-3/TRBV12-4,.,TRBJ1-2,CASSLGDNYGYTF
TRBV20-1,.,TRBJ2-1,CSIGTSYNEQFF
TRBV4-3,.,TRBJ2-7,CASSQAGGEQYF
TRBV21-1,.,TRBJ2-3,CASLSSTDTQYF
TRBV5-1,.,TRBJ2-5,CASSLAGGFQETQYF
TRBV20-1,.,TRBJ1-1,CSASRRPNTEAFF
TRBV7-2,TRBD2,TRBJ2-1,CASSLAVRTSGSGEQFF
TRBV19,TRBD2,TRBJ2-3,CASSPGLQATDTQYF
TRBV12-5,.,TRBJ1-2,CASGWDRGGYTF
TRBV12-3/TRBV12-4,.,TRBJ1-2,CASSKGGTSGYGYTF
TRBV7-6,TRBD2,TRBJ2-7,CASSKVTTSGSYEQYF
TRBV6-2/TRBV6-3,.,TRBJ2-6,CASSHAAAGANVLTF
TRBV9,TRBD2,TRBJ2-5,CASSGGTSGRNQETQYF
TRBV10-3,TRBD2,TRBJ2-3,CAISSGLEDTQYF